Below are 17 T cell receptor beta chains sequenced from a single sample in a study of CD8+CD57+ T cells in acquired aplastic anemia. The TCR beta profiling, which covered VDJ combination and CDR3 sequence, was carried out using genomic DNA as the template. MiXCR, run by TCRdb on the reads, gives a single entry per CDR3 protein. The data show hundreds of thousands of distinct CDR3 sequences, roughly 64% seen once. Sequenced input: sorted CD4+, CD8+, or CD8+CD57+ T cells (not recorded which) from PBMCs. These receptors all stem from a human donor in good health, serving as a control.

The table lists this clonotype with many counts. This chain joins TRBV5-6 and TRBJ1-1; D is ambiguous. The CDR3 loop spans 14 amino acids. Germline CDR1 reads SGHDT; CDR2 reads YYEEEE. Trimming took 1 base from V and 0 from J, leaving 7 bases between them. CDR3 DNA: TGTGCCAGCAGCTTGATGCAACTGAACACTGAAGCTTTCTTT. Translating gives CASSLMQLNTEAFF.

This clonotype was counted at least ten times. The genes are TRBV9 and TRBJ1-2, with 8 bases that match TRBD1. V shed 3 bases and J 5 bases; nucleotides not matched to a gene: 12. The CDR3 length is 16 residues. CDR1 is SGDLS, CDR2 YYNGEE, per germline. For the CDR3, the DNA is TGTGCCAGCAGCGGCGGAGCAGGGGGCAGCCGGTATGGCTACACCTTC. Translating it yields CASSGGAGGSRYGYTF.

With regard to this clonotype: At one boundary the junction diverges from the germline segment, which might be a read error. The chain links TRBV7-2 to TRBJ2-1, with TRBD1 as a possible D gene (8 bases). Germline values: CDR1 SGHTA, CDR2 FQGNSA. This CDR3 is 16 amino acids long. The CDR3 loop reads CASSATPTGDYNDQFF. CDR3 bases: TGTGCCAGCAGCGCGACGCCGACAGGGGACTACAATGATCAGTTCTTC.

This chain connects TRBV7-2 to TRBJ1-5, with TRBD1 matching 8 bases. The CDR3 sequence is 16 residues long. Germline CDR1 SGHTA, CDR2 FQGNSA. V gave up 1 base and J gave up 13 bases; unmatched junction bases: 15. The CDR3: CASSLGQGSSHPQQHF. DNA of the CDR3: TGTGCCAGCAGCTTAGGACAGGGGTCTAGTCATCCGCAGCAGCATTTT.

Worth noting for this clonotype: Here the CDR3 omits its conserved ending phenylalanine or tryptophan, so a read error is the likely source. No DNA is shown, since the ends of the CDR3 on it are uncertain; the CDR3 is the one TCRdb lists. This chain joins TRBV7-3 and TRBJ2-1; no check of the table's D call, TRBD2, against the DNA was made. The CDR3 length equals 13 residues, ends included. Germline lookup yields CDR1 SGHTA and CDR2 FQGTGA. Here the CDR3 reads CASSPSDTRDSPL.

This clonotype was recorded at least ten times. The chain is built from TRBV30 and TRBJ1-5; D ambiguous. The CDR3 contains 13 residues. V dropped 1 base and J dropped 8 bases, with 12 bases sitting between them. Germline-derived CDR1 and CDR2 are GTSNPN and SVGIG (reference sequence). CDR3 DNA sequence: TGTGCCTGGAGTGCTGGGTTCTTTGAGCCCCAGCATTTT. This codes for CAWSAGFFEPQHF.

Regarding this clonotype: The conserved phenylalanine or tryptophan is not found at the CDR3 terminus, so this likely reflects a read error. The DNA is omitted, as the CDR3 cannot be located on it reliably, and the CDR3 follows TCRdb's listing. The gene calls are TRBV7-9 and TRBJ1-3; TRBD1, the table's D call, was not compared with the DNA. Germline loops: CDR1 SEHNR, CDR2 FQNEAQ (reference sequence). The CDR3 numbers 10 amino acids, ends counted. CDR3 protein: CASSLAAGLL.

This sequence joins TRBV12-3 or TRBV12-4 and TRBJ2-1, with TRBD1 matching 10 bases. The CDR3 runs 16 residues. With 5 bases clipped from V and 7 bases from J, the junction kept 11 bases outside the gene matches. The CDR3: CASSATGTGAHNEQFF. The CDR3 DNA sequence: TGTGCCAGCAGTGCGACAGGGACAGGGGCGCATAATGAGCAGTTCTTC.

This clonotype was recorded a few times. V and J are TRBV7-2 and TRBJ2-3; 7 bases match TRBD1. J gave up 6 bases and V 3 bases, and 6 bases lay outside the gene matches. This CDR3 is built from 14 residues. Germline lookup yields CDR1 SGHTA and CDR2 FQGNSA. CDR3 loop: CASSFEGAGDTQYF. CDR3 DNA: TGTGCCAGCAGCTTCGAGGGGGCCGGGGATACGCAGTATTTT.

This sequence joins TRBV12-3 or TRBV12-4 and TRBJ2-3, with D perhaps TRBD2 (5 bases). The length of the CDR3 is 16 residues. Trimming pared 8 bases from V and 2 bases from J, leaving 20 bases between. Here the CDR3 DNA reads TGTGCCAGCTCCCGTAGAGCGGCTCGAAACACAGATACGCAGTATTTT. Residues: CASSRRAARNTDTQYF.

The chain uses TRBV9 and TRBJ2-7; D is undetermined. Trimming took 6 bases from V and 10 from J, leaving 8 bases between them. Germline V gene data show CDR1 as SGDLS and CDR2 as YYNGEE. The CDR3 covers 9 residues. The CDR3 loop is CASNERQYF. CDR3 DNA: TGTGCCAGCAACGAGCGACAGTACTTC.

The V gene is TRBV7-9, the J gene TRBJ2-7; D is uncertain. The J call is doubtful: the DNA matches TRBJ2-5 better. This CDR3 comprises 16 residues. Germline V CDR1 and CDR2: SEHNR, FQNEAQ (reference sequence). As DNA, the CDR3 is TGTGCCAGCAGCGTAGGAGAGACTGCATGGACGGAGACCCAGTACTTC. Encoded protein: CASSVGETAWTETQYF.

As to this clonotype: At one boundary the junction diverges from the germline segment, which might be a read error. J is TRBJ1-5 and V is TRBV20-1, with unresolved D. This CDR3 spans 14 amino acids. The germline V gene has CDR1 DFQATT and CDR2 SNEGSKA (reference sequence). For the CDR3, the DNA is TGCAGTGCTAGAGCGGTGAACTACAATGAGCCCCAGCATTTT. It encodes CSARAVNYNEPQHF.

As concerns this clonotype: The junction departs from germline at one end; a sequencing error may be responsible. The rearrangement links TRBV7-2 to TRBJ1-1, with D uncertain. Germline CDR1 is SGHTA and CDR2 is FQGNSA. CDR3 length: 13 amino acids. The CDR3 DNA reads as TGTGCCAGCAGCCCAGCAGTTTTCACTGAAGCGTTCTTT. Amino acid sequence: CASSPAVFTEAFF.

V is TRBV2 and J is TRBJ1-6, with D maybe TRBD1 (5 bases). The germline CDR1 and CDR2 sequences are SNHLY and FYNNEI. V gave up 6 bases and J gave up 15 bases, with 21 bases separating them. The CDR3 is 14 residues long. CDR3 nucleotide sequence: TGTGCCAGCAGCCGAGCGGGGCAAAATACCCGCCTCCACTTT. Translating gives CASSRAGQNTRLHF. Based on the CDR3 plus reference TRBV2 and TRBJ1-6, the full variable domain is EPEVTQTPSHQVTQMGQEVILRCVPISNHLYFYWYRQILGQKVEFLVSFYNNEISEKSEIFDDQFSVERPDGSNFTLKIRSTKLEDSAMYFCASSRAGQNTRLHFGNGTRLTVT.

V and J are TRBV25-1 and TRBJ2-2, with D maybe TRBD2 (5 bases). Germline V gives CDR1 MGHDK, CDR2 SYGVNS. CDR3 size: 15 residues. V lost 6 bases and J 4 bases, leaving 15 bases between the germline ends. CDR3 protein: CASRDEIGLTGELFF. DNA for the CDR3: TGTGCCAGCAGAGACGAAATCGGACTCACCGGGGAGCTGTTTTTT.

This clonotype was recorded many times. The chain employs TRBV19 and TRBJ2-5; the match to TRBD2 covers 7 bases. V lost 1 base, J lost 5 bases, and 4 bases stayed unmatched. The CDR3 runs 14 residues. The germline CDR1 and CDR2 sequences are LNHDA and SQIVND (reference sequence). CDR3 region: CASSIGGGEETQYF. CDR3 nucleotides: TGTGCCAGTAGTATAGGGGGGGGAGAGGAGACCCAGTACTTC.